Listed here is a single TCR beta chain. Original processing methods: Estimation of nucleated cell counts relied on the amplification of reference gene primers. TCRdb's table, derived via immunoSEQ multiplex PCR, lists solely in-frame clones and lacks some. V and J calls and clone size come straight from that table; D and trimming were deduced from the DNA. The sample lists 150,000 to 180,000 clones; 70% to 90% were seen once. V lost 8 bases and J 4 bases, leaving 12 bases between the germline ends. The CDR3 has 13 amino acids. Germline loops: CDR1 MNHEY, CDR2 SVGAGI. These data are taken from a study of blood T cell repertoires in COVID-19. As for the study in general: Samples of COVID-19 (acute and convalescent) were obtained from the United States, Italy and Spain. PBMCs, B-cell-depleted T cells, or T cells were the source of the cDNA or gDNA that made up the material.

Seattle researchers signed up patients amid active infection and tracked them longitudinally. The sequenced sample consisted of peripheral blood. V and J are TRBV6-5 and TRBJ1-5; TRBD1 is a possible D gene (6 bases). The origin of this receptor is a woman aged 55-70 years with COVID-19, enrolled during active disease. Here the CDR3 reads CASVIQGNQPQHF. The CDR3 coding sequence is TGTGCCAGCGTTATACAGGGAAATCAGCCCCAGCATTTT.